This T cell receptor beta chain was observed in a study of chemoradiotherapy in HPV16-positive cancers. Findings and limits, study-wide: Functional assays defining HPV-specific T cells used only two HPV16-positive patients.

The CDR3 has 15 residues. Trimming took 3 bases from V and 8 from J; bases not matched to a gene: 7. The germline V gene has CDR1 SNHLY and CDR2 FYNNEI. Assay used: immunoSEQ multiplex PCR; TCRdb lists only in-frame clones, some missing. The top ten clones hold less than 2% of a sample with approximately 12,000 clones, roughly 92% of them seen once. Repeated repertoire sampling spanned the course of chemoradiotherapy. As to this clone: What it binds is unknown.

This material consisted of blood, taken from a patient who underwent chemoradiotherapy. This clonotype was obtained from a human donor with HPV-associated anogenital cancer. V is TRBV2 and J is TRBJ2-1, with 10 bases identical to TRBD2. CDR3 sequence (DNA): TGTGCCAGCAGTGATGTAAGCGGGGGGGTCGATGAGCAGTTCTTC. It specifies CASSDVSGGVDEQFF. The whole variable domain, filled in from reference TRBV2 and TRBJ2-1, reads EPEVTQTPSHQVTQMGQEVILRCVPISNHLYFYWYRQILGQKVEFLVSFYNNEISEKSEIFDDQFSVERPDGSNFTLKIRSTKLEDSAMYFCASSDVSGGVDEQFFGPGTRLTVL.